A single sample is the source of the 26 T cell receptor beta chains below, sequenced in a study of ipilimumab plus nivolumab after autologous stem cell transplantation. Sequencing was performed with immunoSEQ multiplex PCR; in TCRdb, only in-frame clones are kept and a portion is missing. The repertoire holds 9,500 to 10,000 clones, about 70% seen once, with roughly a fifth in the top ten. The source material was PBMCs, sampled in a trial of ipilimumab plus nivolumab as post-transplant consolidation. The receptors derive from a female donor with multiple myeloma.

V gene TRBV6-5 combines with J gene TRBJ2-2, with unresolved D. Germline assignment: CDR1 MNHEY and CDR2 SVGAGI. The CDR3 covers 15 residues. V was cut by 8 bases and J by 3 bases, with 16 bases left in between. CDR3 sequence (DNA): TGTGCCAGCCAAAGGGTCTCCACGTACACCGGGGAGCTGTTTTTT. Translated, it gives CASQRVSTYTGELFF.

The V and J genes are TRBV18 and TRBJ1-2; no clear D gene. CDR1 and CDR2 (germline): KGHSH, LQKENI. The CDR3 totals 13 residues. Trimming took off 5 bases at V and 3 bases at J, with 10 bases between the two ends. The CDR3 region is CASSSLGDYGYTF. DNA for the CDR3: TGTGCCAGCTCATCCCTAGGAGACTATGGCTACACCTTC.

V is TRBV10-1 and J is TRBJ2-1; 10 bases are a match to TRBD2. This CDR3 is built from 16 residues. J gave up 6 bases and V 1 base, and 6 bases lay outside the gene matches. CDR1 and CDR2 (germline): WNHNN, SYGVQD (reference sequence). CDR3 loop: CASSEFSSGRSNEQFF. DNA of the CDR3: TGCGCCAGCAGTGAGTTCTCTAGCGGGAGAAGCAATGAGCAGTTCTTC.

This clone was detected only once. A junction boundary mismatches the germline segment, possibly from a read error. This sequence joins TRBV5-3 and TRBJ1-5; unclear D gene. TRBV5-3 is filed as an ORF, its function uncertain. This CDR3 contains 14 residues. CDR3 bases: TGTGCCAGCAGCTCAAAAGGGTATTCCCAGCCCCAGCATTTT. Translated, it gives CASSSKGYSQPQHF.

J is TRBJ2-4 and V is TRBV7-9, with D perhaps TRBD1 (6 bases). The V end was cut by 7 bases, the J end by 0 bases, with 10 bases between. Per the germline V gene, CDR1 is SEHNR and CDR2 is FQNEAQ (reference sequence). The length of the CDR3 is 14 residues. CDR3 nucleotides: TGTGCCAGCAAAGAACAGGGAGCCAAAAACATTCAGTACTTC. It translates to CASKEQGAKNIQYF. Full variable domain (outside the CDR3, taken from reference TRBV7-9 and TRBJ2-4): DTGVSQNPRHKITKRGQNVTFRCDPISEHNRLYWYRQTLGQGPEFLTYFQNEAQLEKSRLLSDRFSAERPKGSFSTLEIQRTEQGDSAMYLCASKEQGAKNIQYFGAGTRLSVL.

The gene calls are TRBV28 and TRBJ1-4; 9 bases align to TRBD1. V lost 8 bases to trimming and J lost 4 bases; unmatched junction nucleotides: 8. This CDR3 has 15 residues. Germline V gene data show CDR1 as MDHEN and CDR2 as SYDVKM. CDR3 nucleotides: TGTGCCAGCCTTGAACAGGGGGCTAGTAATGAAAAACTGTTTTTT. Its protein is CASLEQGASNEKLFF.

The chain links TRBV28 to TRBJ1-2; no clear D gene. This CDR3 contains 14 residues. CDR1 and CDR2 (germline): MDHEN, SYDVKM. Deletions cut 3 bases from V and 8 bases from J, with 16 bases between. In DNA, the CDR3 is TGTGCCAGCAGTTTGGCCGACACCCTCCGGGGCTACACCTTC. This encodes CASSLADTLRGYTF.

The CDR3 coding sequence is TGTGCCAGCAGTGAGACGGCGTTCACAGATACGCAGTATTTT. It yields the protein CASSETAFTDTQYF. The J gene is TRBJ2-3, the V gene TRBV6-4, with D unclear. CDR3 length equals 14 residues. The V and J ends lost 3 bases and 2 bases respectively, with 9 bases between them. CDR1 is MRHNA and CDR2 is SNTAGT in the germline V gene.

The V call is TRBV7-2, the J call TRBJ1-2; D perhaps matches TRBD1 (6 bases). This CDR3 comprises 13 residues. In germline, CDR1 is SGHTA, CDR2 FQGNSA. V was shortened by 4 bases and J by 8 bases, with 14 bases between the two germline ends. This CDR3 is CASSSTGSWGYTF. The CDR3 coding sequence is TGTGCCAGCAGCTCCACAGGGTCTTGGGGCTACACCTTC.

The table lists this clone with a few counts. The rearrangement joins TRBV5-4 to TRBJ1-1, with D possibly being TRBD1 (6 bases). The V gene lost 4 bases and the J gene lost 0 bases, with 16 bases spanning the gap. The CDR3 consists of 16 residues. Germline CDR1 reads SGHNT; CDR2 reads YYREEE (reference sequence). The CDR3, as DNA: TGTGCCAGCAGCCCCGCCACAGGGCCTCTGAACACTGAAGCTTTCTTT. Its protein product is CASSPATGPLNTEAFF.

V is TRBV7-6 and J is TRBJ1-3; D gene ambiguous. The V end was cut by 5 bases, the J end by 3 bases, with 14 bases between. This CDR3 is built from 15 residues. The germline V gene encodes CDR1 SGHVS and CDR2 FNYEAQ. Here the CDR3 DNA reads TGTGCCAGCAGCCCGACCGGCTTTAATGGAAACACCATATATTTT. It yields the protein CASSPTGFNGNTIYF.

The J gene is TRBJ2-7, the V gene TRBV5-1; 7 nucleotides match TRBD2. This CDR3 is 15 amino acids long. Germline assignment: CDR1 SGHRS and CDR2 YFSETQ. V gave up 1 base and J gave up 1 base; unmatched junction bases: 5. Written as DNA, the CDR3 is TGCGCCAGCAGCTTGAGGGAGGGCCGGTCCTACGAGCAGTACTTC. Its protein is CASSLREGRSYEQYF.

The chain combines TRBV2 with TRBJ1-5, with D unresolved. V was clipped by 5 bases and J by 2 bases, with 10 bases between them. The CDR3 contains 14 residues. CDR1 and CDR2 (germline): SNHLY, FYNNEI. CDR3 loop: CASSLEGRNQPQHF. CDR3 nucleotides: TGTGCCAGCAGTTTGGAGGGTCGCAATCAGCCCCAGCATTTT.

The chain recombines TRBV6-5 with TRBJ2-3, with D perhaps assigned TRBD1 or TRBD2 (5 bases each). CDR1 is MNHEY and CDR2 is SVGAGI in the germline V gene. V was shortened by 5 bases and J by 5 bases, with 11 bases between the two germline ends. The CDR3 spans 13 residues. CDR3 region: CASSRTGGDTQYF. The DNA of the CDR3 is TGTGCCAGCAGTCGAACTGGGGGAGATACGCAGTATTTT.

The gene calls are TRBV18 and TRBJ2-6, with D uncertain. V was trimmed by 6 bases and J by 0 bases, leaving 21 bases between them. CDR1 is KGHSH and CDR2 is LQKENI in the germline V gene. This CDR3 is built from 19 residues. For the CDR3, the DNA is TGTGCCAGCTCCCCTACCTCGGCCAGCGCGAGCTCTGGGGCCAACGTCCTGACTTTC. This translates into CASSPTSASASSGANVLTF.

The chain joins TRBV7-2 to TRBJ2-2; D is perhaps TRBD1 or TRBD2 (5 bases each). The CDR3 spans 15 residues. Trimming left V 6 bases short and J 4 bases short, with 15 bases between. The germline CDR1 and CDR2 sequences are SGHTA and FQGNSA. CDR3 sequence (DNA): TGTGCCAGCAGTCCGGCGGCAGGGAGCACCGGGGAGCTGTTTTTT. Amino acids: CASSPAAGSTGELFF.

This chain joins TRBV19 and TRBJ1-1; D is unresolved. Germline V gene data show CDR1 as LNHDA and CDR2 as SQIVND (reference sequence). This CDR3 contains 13 residues. V lost 5 bases and J lost 1, with 8 bases in between. For the CDR3, the DNA is TGTGCCAGTAGTTGGTCTACGAACACTGAAGCTTTCTTT. This sequence encodes CASSWSTNTEAFF.

CDR3 nucleotides: TGTGCCAGCAGTTTATCGCCAGGGGGGGCCTACAATGAGCAGTTCTTC. Protein product: CASSLSPGGAYNEQFF. V and J are TRBV27 and TRBJ2-1, with D perhaps being TRBD1 or TRBD2 (7 bases each). Germline CDR1 MNHEY, CDR2 SMNVEV (reference sequence). The CDR3 contains 16 residues. The germline V and J ends were trimmed by 0 bases and 2 bases, with 11 bases remaining between them.

The V and J genes are TRBV10-2 and TRBJ2-5; D may match TRBD1 or TRBD2 (6 bases each). With 7 bases removed from V and 5 bases from J, the gap between germline ends came to 14 bases. In germline, CDR1 is WSHSY, CDR2 SAAADI. CDR3 size: 13 residues. CDR3 in amino acids: CASTGGQLETQYF. CDR3 DNA sequence: TGCGCCAGCACTGGGGGGCAGTTGGAGACCCAGTACTTC.

This clone was observed a few times. The rearrangement uses TRBV23-1 and TRBJ1-1, with unresolved D. TRBV23-1 is reported as an ORF; its role is uncertain. The CDR3 has 15 amino acids. V lost 4 bases and J lost 7, with 19 bases in between. CDR3 sequence: CASSPWFWDWDEAFF. For the CDR3, the DNA is TGCGCCAGCAGTCCGTGGTTTTGGGATTGGGATGAAGCTTTCTTT.

The chain joins TRBV9 to TRBJ2-7; 8 nucleotides line up with TRBD1. This CDR3 region has 13 residues. With V trimmed by 3 bases and J by 3 bases, 2 bases remained unmatched. The germline V gene has CDR1 SGDLS and CDR2 YYNGEE. In DNA, the CDR3 is TGTGCCAGCAGCGCCACAGGGGGCTACGAGCAGTACTTC. This encodes CASSATGGYEQYF.

Notes on this clone: Other DNA sequences in this specimen translate into the identical CDR3. The genes are TRBV7-2 and TRBJ1-3; 9 bases are a match to TRBD1. The CDR3 sequence is 16 residues long. Trimming cost V 5 bases and J 0 bases; bases outside gene matches: 5. From germline, CDR1 is SGHTA and CDR2 FQGNSA. CDR3 coding DNA: TGTGCCAGCAGCGTAACAGGGGGCAACTCTGGAAACACCATATATTTT. Translation gives CASSVTGGNSGNTIYF. The full variable domain, rest sourced from reference TRBV7-2 and TRBJ1-3, is GAGVSQSPSNKVTEKGKDVELRCDPISGHTALYWYRQSLGQGLEFLIYFQGNSAPDKSGLPSDRFSAERTGGSVSTLTIQRTQQEDSAVYLCASSVTGGNSGNTIYFGEGSWLTVV.

CDR3 residues: CASAWDRVMYTF. The CDR3 region has the DNA TGTGCCAGCGCGTGGGACAGGGTGATGTACACCTTC. The chain joins TRBV6-1 to TRBJ1-2; 9 bases are a match to TRBD1. Trimming removed 8 bases from V and 11 bases from J; junction bases left unmatched: 9. CDR3 size: 12 residues. Germline V lookup: CDR1 MNHNS, CDR2 SASEGT.

This clone was observed a single time. The V call is TRBV5-1, the J call TRBJ1-1, with D possibly matching TRBD1 (6 bases). CDR1 is SGHRS, CDR2 YFSETQ, per germline. The V end was cut by 0 bases, the J end by 1 base, with 10 bases between. CDR3 size: 15 residues. Here the CDR3 reads CASSLGGQQNTEAFF. The CDR3 DNA is TGCGCCAGCAGCTTGGGGGGACAACAGAACACTGAAGCTTTCTTT.

The chain employs TRBV6-1 and TRBJ2-5, with 9 bases aligning to TRBD1. The ends lost 4 bases at V and 4 bases at J; junction bases unmatched: 7. Germline V gene sequence: CDR1 MNHNS, CDR2 SASEGT. This CDR3 spans 15 amino acids. Here the CDR3 reads CASSVRRTGVETQYF. DNA of the CDR3: TGTGCCAGCAGTGTCCGACGGACAGGGGTAGAGACCCAGTACTTC.

There are a few counts of this clone. CDR3 sequence reads: CASSEQGGEGWGYTF. CDR3 DNA: TGTGCCAGCAGTGAACAAGGCGGGGAGGGTTGGGGCTACACCTTC. J is TRBJ1-2 and V is TRBV6-1; D remains unclear. V lost 2 bases and J 8 bases, leaving 18 bases between the germline ends. Germline loops: CDR1 MNHNS, CDR2 SASEGT. CDR3 length: 15 amino acids.